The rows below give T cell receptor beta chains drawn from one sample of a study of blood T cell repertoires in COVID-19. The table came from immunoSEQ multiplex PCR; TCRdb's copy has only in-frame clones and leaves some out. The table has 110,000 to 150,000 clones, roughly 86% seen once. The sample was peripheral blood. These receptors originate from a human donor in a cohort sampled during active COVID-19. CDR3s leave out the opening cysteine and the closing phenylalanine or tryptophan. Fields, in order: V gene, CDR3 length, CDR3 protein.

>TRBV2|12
ASTEQGGGTEAF
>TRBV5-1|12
ASSFGDRGNEQY
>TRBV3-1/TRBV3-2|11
ASSQAQVRGYT
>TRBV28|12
ASSFQGSYNEQF
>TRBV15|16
ATSPPGIAGAPHYEQY
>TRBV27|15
ASSPIRQGMNTGELF
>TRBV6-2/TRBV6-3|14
ASSYSSGAGNQPQH
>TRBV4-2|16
ASSQDLARMAAGNTIY
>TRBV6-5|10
ATRQTNYGYT
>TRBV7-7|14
ASSPRALAGNNEQF
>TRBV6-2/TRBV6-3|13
ASSYSGRPTDTQY
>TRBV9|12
ASSPRQGRTEAF
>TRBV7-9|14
ASSTGTSGKADTQY
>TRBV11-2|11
ASSPDRAQPQH
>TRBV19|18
ASSIGVGQGGASGANVLT
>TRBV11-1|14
ASSPTSGGVTGELF
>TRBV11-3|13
ASSPGDGWIEAQY
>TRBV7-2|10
ASSPRTGPQH
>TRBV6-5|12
ASSPSRDRGEQY
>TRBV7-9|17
ASSLGFGGRRDSYNEQF
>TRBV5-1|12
ASSLDPGNSPLH
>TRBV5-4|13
ASSFGGRALNEQF
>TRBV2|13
ASSGRGSFNSPLH
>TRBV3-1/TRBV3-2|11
ASSQEIRREQY
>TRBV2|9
ASRWPGELF
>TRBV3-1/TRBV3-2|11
ASSQALANEQF
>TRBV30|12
ACQRLAGKETQY
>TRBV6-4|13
ASSPQGGGNTEAF
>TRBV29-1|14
SVLLGRQGFDEKLF
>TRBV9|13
ASSVGRGSYNEQF
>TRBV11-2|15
ASSSLKGPPGYNEQF
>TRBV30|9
AWTPLDTQY
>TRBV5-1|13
ASSLGDINTGELF
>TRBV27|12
ASSASRRQETQY
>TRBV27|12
ASSPGTGHYEQY
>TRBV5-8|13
ASSLAAVLYSPLH
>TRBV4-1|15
ASSQDRGIGAAYEQY
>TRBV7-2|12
ASSLVGRRETQY
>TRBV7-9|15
ASSSGTRNLGTDTQY
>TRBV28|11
ASTETRNTEAF
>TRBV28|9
ACGTGGGYT
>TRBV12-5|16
ASGSAPPREDNTGELF
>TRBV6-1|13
ASSEEGDGSYEQY
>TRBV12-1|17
ASSFASLGKGEPHQPQH
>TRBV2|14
ASRGGSGIRTDTQY
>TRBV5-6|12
ASSLVGASGTQY
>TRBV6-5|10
ASKGVLYEQY
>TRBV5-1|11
ASTAGNGETQY
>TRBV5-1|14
ASSLNTGRVTDTQY
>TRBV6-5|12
ASRPQGASREQY
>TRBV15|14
ATSKGQGEMFGELF
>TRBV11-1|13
ASSPRGAGANVLT
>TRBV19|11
ASSIDLEGEQF
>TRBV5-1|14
ASSFGLAGVKETQY
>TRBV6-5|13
ASTLTGTGNSPLH
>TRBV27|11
ASSLLGRETQY
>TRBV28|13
ASSLRGKMNTEAF
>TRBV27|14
ASSLSLTGNTGELF
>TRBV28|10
ASSARYYGYT